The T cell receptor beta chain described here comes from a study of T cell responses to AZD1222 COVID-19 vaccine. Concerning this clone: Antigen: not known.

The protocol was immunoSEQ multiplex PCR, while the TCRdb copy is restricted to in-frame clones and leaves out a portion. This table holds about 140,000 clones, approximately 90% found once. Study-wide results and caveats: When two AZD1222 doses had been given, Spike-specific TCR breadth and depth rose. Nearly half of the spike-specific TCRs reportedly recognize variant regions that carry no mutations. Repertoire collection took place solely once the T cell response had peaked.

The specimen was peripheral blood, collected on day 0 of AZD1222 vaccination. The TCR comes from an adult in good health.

The DNA for the CDR3 is TGTGCCAGCAGCTTAGGTCTTAGAAGCGGGAGTGGCGATGAGCAGTTCTTC. Protein: CASSLGLRSGSGDEQFF. The rearrangement links TRBV11-3 to TRBJ2-1, with TRBD2 matching 8 bases. Germline CDR1 is SGHNT and CDR2 is YENEEA. V lost 1 base to trimming and J lost 8 bases; unmatched junction nucleotides: 13. This CDR3 region has 17 residues.